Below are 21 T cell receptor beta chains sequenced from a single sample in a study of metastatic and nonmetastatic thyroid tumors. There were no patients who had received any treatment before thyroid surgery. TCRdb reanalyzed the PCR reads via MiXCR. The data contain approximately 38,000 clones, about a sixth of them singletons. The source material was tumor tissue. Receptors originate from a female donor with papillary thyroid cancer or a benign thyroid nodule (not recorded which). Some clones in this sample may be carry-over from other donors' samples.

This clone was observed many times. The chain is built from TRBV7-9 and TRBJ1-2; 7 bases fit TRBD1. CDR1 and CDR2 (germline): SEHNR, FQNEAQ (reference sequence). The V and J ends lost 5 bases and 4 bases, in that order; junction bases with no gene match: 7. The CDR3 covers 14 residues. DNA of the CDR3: TGTGCCAGCAGCGGGGGGGACAGCTTCTATGGCTACACCTTC. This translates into CASSGGDSFYGYTF.

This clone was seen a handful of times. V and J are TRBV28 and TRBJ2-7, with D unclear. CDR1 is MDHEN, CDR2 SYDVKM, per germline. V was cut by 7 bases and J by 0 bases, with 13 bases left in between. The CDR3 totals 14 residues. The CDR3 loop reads CASILQAISYEQYF. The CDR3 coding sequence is TGTGCCAGCATTTTGCAGGCGATCTCCTACGAGCAGTACTTC.

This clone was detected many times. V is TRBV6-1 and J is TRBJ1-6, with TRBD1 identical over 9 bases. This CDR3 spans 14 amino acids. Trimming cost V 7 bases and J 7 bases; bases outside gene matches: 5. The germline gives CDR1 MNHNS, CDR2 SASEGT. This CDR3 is CASNRDRENSPLHF. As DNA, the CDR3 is TGTGCCAGCAACAGGGACAGGGAGAATTCACCCCTCCACTTT.

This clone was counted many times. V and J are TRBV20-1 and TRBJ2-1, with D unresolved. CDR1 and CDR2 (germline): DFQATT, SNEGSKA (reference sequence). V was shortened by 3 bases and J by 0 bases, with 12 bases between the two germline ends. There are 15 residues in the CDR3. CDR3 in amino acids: CSASMGGNSYNEQFF. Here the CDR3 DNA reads TGCAGTGCTAGTATGGGCGGTAACTCCTACAATGAGCAGTTCTTC.

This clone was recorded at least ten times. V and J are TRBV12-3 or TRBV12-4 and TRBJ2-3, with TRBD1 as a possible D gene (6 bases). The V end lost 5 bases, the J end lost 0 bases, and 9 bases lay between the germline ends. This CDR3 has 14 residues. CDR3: CASSLDRSTDTQYF. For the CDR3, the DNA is TGTGCCAGCAGTCTCGACAGGAGCACAGATACGCAGTATTTT.

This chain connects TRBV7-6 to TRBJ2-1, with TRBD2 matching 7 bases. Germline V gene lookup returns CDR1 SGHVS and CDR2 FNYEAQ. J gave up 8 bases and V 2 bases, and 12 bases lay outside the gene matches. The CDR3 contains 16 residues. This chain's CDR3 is CASSLSSLGLGDEQFF. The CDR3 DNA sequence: TGTGCCAGCAGCTTATCCTCCCTCGGACTAGGCGATGAGCAGTTCTTC. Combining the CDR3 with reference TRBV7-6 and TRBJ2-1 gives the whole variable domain GAGVSQSPRYKVTKRGQDVALRCDPISGHVSLYWYRQALGQGPEFLTYFNYEAQQDKSGLPNDRFSAERPEGSISTLTIQRTEQRDSAMYRCASSLSSLGLGDEQFFGPGTRLTVL.

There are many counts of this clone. The CDR3 loop is CATSRGGQETQYF. CDR3 nucleotide sequence: TGTGCCACCAGCAGAGGGGGCCAAGAGACCCAGTACTTC. The V call is TRBV15, the J call TRBJ2-5; D uncertain. Germline CDR1 LNHNV, CDR2 YYDKDF (reference sequence). CDR3 length equals 13 residues. The V end lost 1 base, the J end lost 1 base, and 4 bases lay between the germline ends.

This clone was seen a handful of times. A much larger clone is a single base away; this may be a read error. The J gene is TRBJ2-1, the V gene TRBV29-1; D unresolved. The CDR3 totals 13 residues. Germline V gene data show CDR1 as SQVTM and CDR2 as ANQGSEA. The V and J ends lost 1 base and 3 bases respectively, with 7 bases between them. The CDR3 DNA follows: TGCAGCGTTGAAGGGGCTAGCTACAATGAGCAGTTCTTC. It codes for CSVEGASYNEQFF.

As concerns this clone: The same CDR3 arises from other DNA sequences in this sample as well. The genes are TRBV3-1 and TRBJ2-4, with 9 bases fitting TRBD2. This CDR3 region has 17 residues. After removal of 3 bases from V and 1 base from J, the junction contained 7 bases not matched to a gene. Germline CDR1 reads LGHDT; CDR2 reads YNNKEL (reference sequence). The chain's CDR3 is CASSQTPSGMAKNIQYF. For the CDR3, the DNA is TGTGCCAGCAGCCAGACTCCTAGCGGGATGGCCAAAAACATTCAGTACTTC.

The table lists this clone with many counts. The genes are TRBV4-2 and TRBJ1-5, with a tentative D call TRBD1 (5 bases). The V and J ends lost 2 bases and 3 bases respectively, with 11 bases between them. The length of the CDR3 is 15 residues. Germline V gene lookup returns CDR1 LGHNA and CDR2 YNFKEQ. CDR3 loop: CASSQTLGVNQPQHF. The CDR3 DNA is TGTGCCAGCAGCCAAACCTTGGGGGTCAATCAGCCCCAGCATTTT.

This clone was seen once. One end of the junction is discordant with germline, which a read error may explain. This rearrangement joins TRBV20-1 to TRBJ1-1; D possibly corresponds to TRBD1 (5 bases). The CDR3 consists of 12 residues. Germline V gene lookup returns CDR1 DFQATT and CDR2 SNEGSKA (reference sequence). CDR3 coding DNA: TGCAGTGCGGGAGGGGCTAACACTGAATCTTTCTTT. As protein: CSAGGANTESFF.

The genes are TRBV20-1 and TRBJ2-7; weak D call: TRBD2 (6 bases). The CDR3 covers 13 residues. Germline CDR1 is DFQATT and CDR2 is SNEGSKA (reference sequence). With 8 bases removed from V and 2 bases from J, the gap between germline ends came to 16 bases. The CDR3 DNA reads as TGCAGTTTATCCAGGGACTTAACCTACGAGCAGTACTTC. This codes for CSLSRDLTYEQYF.

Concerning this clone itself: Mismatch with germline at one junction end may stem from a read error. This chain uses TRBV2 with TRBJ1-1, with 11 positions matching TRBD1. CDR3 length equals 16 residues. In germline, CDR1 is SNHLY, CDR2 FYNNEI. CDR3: CSSTGQGADFNTEAFF. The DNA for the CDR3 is TGTTCCAGCACCGGACAGGGGGCGGATTTTAACACTGAAGCTTTCTTT.

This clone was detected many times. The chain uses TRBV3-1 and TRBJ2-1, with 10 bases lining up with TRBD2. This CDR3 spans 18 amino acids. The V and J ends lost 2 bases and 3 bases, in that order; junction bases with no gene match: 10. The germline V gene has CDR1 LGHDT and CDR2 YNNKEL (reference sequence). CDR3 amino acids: CASSQIGAWTSGYNEQFF. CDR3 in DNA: TGTGCCAGCAGCCAAATTGGGGCATGGACTAGCGGCTACAATGAGCAGTTCTTC.

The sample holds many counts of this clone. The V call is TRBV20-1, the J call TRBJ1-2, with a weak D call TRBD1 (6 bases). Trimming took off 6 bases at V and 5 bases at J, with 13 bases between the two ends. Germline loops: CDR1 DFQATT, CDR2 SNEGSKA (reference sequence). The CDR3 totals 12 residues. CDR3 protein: CSASGTSYGYTF. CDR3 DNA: TGCAGTGCAAGTGGGACATCTTATGGCTACACCTTC.

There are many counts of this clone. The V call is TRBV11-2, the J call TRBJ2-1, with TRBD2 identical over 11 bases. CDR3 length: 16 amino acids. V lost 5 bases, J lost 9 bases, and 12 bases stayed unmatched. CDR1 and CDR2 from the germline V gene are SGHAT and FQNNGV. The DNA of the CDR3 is TGTGCCAGCAGCCGAACCTTGCTAGCGGGAGGAAGTGAGCAGTTCTTC. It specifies CASSRTLLAGGSEQFF.

DNA of the CDR3: TGTGCCAGCAGCCCGTTAGAGACCCAGTACTTC. Protein product: CASSPLETQYF. The J gene is TRBJ2-5, the V gene TRBV28; D not certain. CDR1 is MDHEN, CDR2 SYDVKM, per germline. The CDR3 runs 11 residues. Trimming pared 6 bases from V and 4 bases from J, leaving 6 bases between.

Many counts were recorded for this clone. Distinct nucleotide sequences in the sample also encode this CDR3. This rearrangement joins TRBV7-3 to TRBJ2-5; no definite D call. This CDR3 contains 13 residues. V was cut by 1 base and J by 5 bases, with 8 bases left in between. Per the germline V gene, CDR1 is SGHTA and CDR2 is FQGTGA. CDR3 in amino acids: CASSLRGGETQYF. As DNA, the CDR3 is TGTGCCAGCAGCTTAAGAGGTGGGGAGACCCAGTACTTC. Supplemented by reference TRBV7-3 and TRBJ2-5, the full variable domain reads GAGVSQTPSNKVTEKGKYVELRCDPISGHTALYWYRQSLGQGPEFLIYFQGTGAADDSGLPNDRFFAVRPEGSVSTLKIQRTERGDSAVYLCASSLRGGETQYFGPGTRLLVL.

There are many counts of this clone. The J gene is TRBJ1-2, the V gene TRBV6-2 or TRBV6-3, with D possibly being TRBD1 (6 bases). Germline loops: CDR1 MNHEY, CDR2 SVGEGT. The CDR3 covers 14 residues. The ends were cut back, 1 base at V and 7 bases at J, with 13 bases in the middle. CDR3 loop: CASSYWDNVFGYTF. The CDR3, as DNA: TGTGCCAGCAGTTACTGGGACAACGTCTTTGGCTACACCTTC.

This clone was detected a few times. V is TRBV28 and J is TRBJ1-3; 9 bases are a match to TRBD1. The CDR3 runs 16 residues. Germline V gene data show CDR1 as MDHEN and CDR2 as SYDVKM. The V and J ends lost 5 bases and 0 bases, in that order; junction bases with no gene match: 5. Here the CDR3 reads CASSPGTGSSGNTIYF. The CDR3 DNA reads TGTGCCAGCAGTCCTGGGACAGGGAGCTCTGGAAACACCATATATTTT.

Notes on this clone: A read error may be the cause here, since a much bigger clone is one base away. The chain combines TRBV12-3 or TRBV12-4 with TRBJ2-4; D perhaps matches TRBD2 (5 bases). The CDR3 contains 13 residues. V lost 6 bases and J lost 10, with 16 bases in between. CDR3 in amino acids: CASSTTVTGIQYF. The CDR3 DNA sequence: TGTGCCAGCAGCACGACTGTTACGGGGATTCAGTACTTC.